The text below deals with one T cell receptor beta chain. This specimen belongs to a study of T cell changes during pregnancy in multiple sclerosis. Using immunoSEQ multiplex PCR, the repertoire was profiled, and TCRdb retains in-frame clones only, with some absent. The data show 45,000 to 55,000 clones, 92% seen once. Germline V lookup: CDR1 SNHLY, CDR2 FYNNEI. CDR3 length: 17 residues. The V segment lost 4 bases and the J segment 0 bases; nucleotides outside the gene matches: 7. The clonotype was recovered from a female donor in good health, enrolled as a control in a pregnancy study. This specimen consisted of CD4+ T cells from peripheral blood mononuclear cells, obtained after pregnancy. This chain connects TRBV2 to TRBJ1-5; 9 bases agree with TRBD1. The CDR3: CASSVGQGIYSNQPQHF. CDR3 coding DNA: TGTGCCAGCAGTGTGGGACAGGGCATTTATAGCAATCAGCCCCAGCATTTT.